The rows below give T cell receptor beta chains drawn from one sample of a study of blood T cell repertoires in COVID-19. This table comes from immunoSEQ multiplex PCR, and its TCRdb copy is limited to in-frame clones, with some not included. The sample holds 180,000 or so clones; 80% to 90% are singletons and the top ten take approximately 8%. The material sequenced was peripheral blood. The receptors were sampled from a man in his fifties or sixties with acute or convalescent COVID-19. Both conserved end residues are part of each CDR3. The D gene is left open where the match is weak. Not every row has a clone size; where given, it reads once, few, many or a size class.

>17|TRBV24-1|NA|NA|TRBJ2-3
CATSDPPGRGPGDTQYF
TGTGCCACCAGTGACCCACCCGGGCGGGGCCCGGGGGATACGCAGTATTTT
>15|TRBV9|NA|NA|TRBJ1-4
CASSSPQDPNEKLFF
TGTGCCAGCAGCTCCCCACAGGATCCTAATGAAAAACTGTTTTTT
>15|TRBV18|NA|TRBD2|TRBJ2-2
CASSPSGINTGELFF
TGTGCCAGCTCACCAAGCGGGATAAACACCGGGGAGCTGTTTTTT
>16|TRBV6-4|NA|NA|TRBJ2-6
CASSDSGSSGANVLTF
TGTGCCAGCAGTGACTCTGGCAGCTCTGGGGCCAACGTCCTGACTTTC
>13|TRBV6-5|few|NA|TRBJ1-2
CARGTPGGYGYTF
TGTGCCAGGGGGACCCCGGGGGGCTATGGCTACACCTTC
>17|TRBV5-1|NA|TRBD1|TRBJ2-6
CASSLETGTSGANVLTF
TGCGCCAGCAGCTTAGAGACAGGGACCTCTGGGGCCAACGTCCTGACTTTC
>14|TRBV5-1|NA|TRBD1|TRBJ1-1
CASSRDRASTEAFF
TGCGCCAGCAGCCGGGACAGGGCGAGTACTGAAGCTTTCTTT
>13|TRBV27|NA|NA|TRBJ2-7
CASSSQGTNEQYF
TGTGCCAGCAGTTCCCAGGGAACAAACGAGCAGTACTTC
>17|TRBV5-1|NA|NA|TRBJ2-1
CASSLGLAGGSYNEQFF
TGCGCCAGCAGCTTGGGGTTAGCCGGGGGCTCCTACAATGAGCAGTTCTTC
>15|TRBV28|NA|NA|TRBJ1-6
CASRPQGAYNSPLHF
TGTGCCAGCAGGCCACAGGGTGCCTATAATTCACCCCTCCACTTT
>12|TRBV10-3|NA|NA|TRBJ2-1
CAVTDSYNEQFF
TGTGCCGTCACGGACAGCTACAATGAGCAGTTCTTC
>15|TRBV27|NA|NA|TRBJ1-2
CASRPSGVGAGGYTF
TGTGCCAGCAGGCCCTCAGGGGTGGGGGCAGGGGGCTACACCTTC
>14|TRBV28|NA|TRBD1|TRBJ1-5
CASSPRTGGQPQHF
TGTGCCAGCTCCCCAAGGACAGGAGGGCAGCCCCAGCATTTT
>15|TRBV2|few|TRBD1|TRBJ1-2
CASSEGTGVLYGYTF
TGTGCCAGCAGTGAAGGGACAGGGGTCCTCTATGGCTACACCTTC
>15|TRBV27|once|TRBD1|TRBJ1-2
CASAYSQQGNYGYTF
TGTGCCAGCGCCTACTCCCAACAGGGGAACTATGGCTACACCTTC
>11|TRBV6-5|NA|NA|TRBJ2-3
CASSSTDTQYF
TGTGCCAGCAGCTCCACAGATACGCAGTATTTT
>15|TRBV19|NA|TRBD1|TRBJ2-5
CASSLPLGQGGSQYF
TGTGCCAGTAGCCTTCCTTTGGGACAGGGAGGGTCCCAGTACTTC
>14|TRBV30|NA|NA|TRBJ1-2
CAWRRDITNYGYTF
TGTGCCTGGCGCCGGGACATAACTAACTATGGCTACACCTTC
>13|TRBV28|NA|NA|TRBJ1-2
CASSRIRPRDYTF
TGTGCCAGCAGTCGGATCCGACCTAGAGACTACACCTTC
>16|TRBV7-9|NA|TRBD1|TRBJ1-1
CASSLISGGKDTEAFF
TGTGCCAGCAGCTTAATTTCAGGGGGAAAGGACACTGAAGCTTTCTTT
>17|TRBV7-2|NA|TRBD2|TRBJ2-4
CASSLVAGALTKNIQYF
TGTGCCAGCAGCTTAGTAGCGGGAGCCCTAACCAAAAACATTCAGTACTTC
>13|TRBV18|NA|TRBD1|TRBJ2-5
CASSPDRQETQYF
TGTGCCAGCTCACCGGACAGGCAAGAGACCCAGTACTTC
>15|TRBV18|NA|TRBD1|TRBJ1-4
CASSPPGQVNEKLFF
TGTGCCAGCTCACCACCGGGACAGGTTAATGAAAAACTGTTTTTT
>14|TRBV29-1|NA|TRBD1|TRBJ1-1
CSVRGGQGFTEAFF
TGCAGCGTGAGGGGGGGACAGGGCTTCACTGAAGCTTTCTTT
>15|TRBV5-1|NA|NA|TRBJ1-4
CASSLVGGGNEKLFF
TGCGCCAGCAGCTTGGTGGGGGGTGGTAATGAAAAACTGTTTTTT
>14|TRBV6-1|NA|TRBD1|TRBJ2-1
CASSSATGGNEQFF
TGTGCCAGCAGTTCCGCGACAGGGGGCAATGAGCAGTTCTTC
>11|TRBV6-5|NA|NA|TRBJ2-5
CASTKTETQYF
TGTGCCAGCACTAAAACTGAGACCCAGTACTTC
>15|TRBV19|few|TRBD1|TRBJ2-7
CASSIRTGGYYEQYF
TGTGCCAGTAGTATACGTACAGGGGGCTACTACGAGCAGTACTTC
>16|TRBV19|NA|NA|TRBJ1-5
CASSIREPSLNQPQHF
TGTGCCAGTAGTATCCGCGAACCGTCGTTGAATCAGCCCCAGCATTTT
>13|TRBV2|NA|NA|TRBJ1-1
CASSETVNTEAFF
TGTGCCAGCAGTGAAACTGTGAACACTGAAGCTTTCTTT
>15|TRBV6-2/TRBV6-3|NA|TRBD2|TRBJ2-5
CASSSFGGGGETQYF
TGTGCCAGCAGCTCCTTTGGCGGGGGAGGAGAGACCCAGTACTTC
>15|TRBV6-5|NA|NA|TRBJ1-1
CASLEYDRKNTEAFF
TGTGCCAGCCTCGAGTACGACAGGAAGAACACTGAAGCTTTCTTT
>14|TRBV24-1|NA|NA|TRBJ2-5
CATGDRDTVQTQYF
TGTGCCACCGGAGACCGGGACACCGTGCAGACCCAGTACTTC
>12|TRBV2|NA|TRBD2|TRBJ2-1
CASSERSGRAFF
TGTGCCAGCAGTGAAAGGAGCGGGAGGGCCTTCTTC
>10|TRBV20-1|NA|NA|TRBJ1-2
CSATLGGYTF
TGCAGTGCCACTCTAGGTGGCTACACCTTC
>16|TRBV10-1|NA|TRBD2|TRBJ2-5
CASSEDGAGVTETQYF
TGCGCCAGCAGTGAGGATGGAGCGGGAGTGACGGAGACCCAGTACTTC
>15|TRBV28|NA|TRBD2|TRBJ2-1
CASSLRTRPYNEQFF
TGTGCCAGCAGTTTGCGGACTAGGCCCTACAATGAGCAGTTCTTC
>15|TRBV6-5|few|NA|TRBJ2-7
CASSTPGVAAYEQYF
TGTGCCAGCAGTACTCCAGGGGTCGCCGCCTACGAGCAGTACTTC
>13|TRBV6-6|NA|TRBD1|TRBJ1-2
CASSYTQGAGYTF
TGTGCCAGCAGTTACACCCAGGGGGCTGGCTACACCTTC
>15|TRBV10-3|NA|NA|TRBJ1-1
CAIRTRNGENTEAFF
TGTGCCATCAGGACCAGGAACGGGGAGAACACTGAAGCTTTCTTT
>15|TRBV3-1/TRBV3-2|NA|NA|TRBJ1-1
CASSQDSGLLTEAFF
TGTGCCAGCAGCCAAGATTCAGGGCTCCTCACTGAAGCTTTCTTT
>14|TRBV27|NA|TRBD1|TRBJ1-5
CASSWTGLNQPQHF
TGTGCCAGCAGTTGGACAGGGCTCAATCAGCCCCAGCATTTT
>12|TRBV28|NA|NA|TRBJ1-5
CASSWGDQPQHF
TGTGCCAGCAGTTGGGGGGATCAGCCCCAGCATTTT
>15|TRBV5-1|few|TRBD1|TRBJ2-5
CASSLFGTGEETQYF
TGCGCCAGCAGCTTGTTCGGGACAGGGGAAGAGACCCAGTACTTC
>14|TRBV4-1|NA|TRBD2|TRBJ2-2
CAASGVGLAGELFF
TGCGCCGCGAGCGGGGTGGGTTTGGCCGGGGAGCTGTTTTTT
>17|TRBV2|NA|TRBD1|TRBJ1-3
CASSTARRDRAGNTIYF
TGTGCCAGCAGTACCGCGAGGAGGGACAGGGCTGGAAACACCATATATTTT